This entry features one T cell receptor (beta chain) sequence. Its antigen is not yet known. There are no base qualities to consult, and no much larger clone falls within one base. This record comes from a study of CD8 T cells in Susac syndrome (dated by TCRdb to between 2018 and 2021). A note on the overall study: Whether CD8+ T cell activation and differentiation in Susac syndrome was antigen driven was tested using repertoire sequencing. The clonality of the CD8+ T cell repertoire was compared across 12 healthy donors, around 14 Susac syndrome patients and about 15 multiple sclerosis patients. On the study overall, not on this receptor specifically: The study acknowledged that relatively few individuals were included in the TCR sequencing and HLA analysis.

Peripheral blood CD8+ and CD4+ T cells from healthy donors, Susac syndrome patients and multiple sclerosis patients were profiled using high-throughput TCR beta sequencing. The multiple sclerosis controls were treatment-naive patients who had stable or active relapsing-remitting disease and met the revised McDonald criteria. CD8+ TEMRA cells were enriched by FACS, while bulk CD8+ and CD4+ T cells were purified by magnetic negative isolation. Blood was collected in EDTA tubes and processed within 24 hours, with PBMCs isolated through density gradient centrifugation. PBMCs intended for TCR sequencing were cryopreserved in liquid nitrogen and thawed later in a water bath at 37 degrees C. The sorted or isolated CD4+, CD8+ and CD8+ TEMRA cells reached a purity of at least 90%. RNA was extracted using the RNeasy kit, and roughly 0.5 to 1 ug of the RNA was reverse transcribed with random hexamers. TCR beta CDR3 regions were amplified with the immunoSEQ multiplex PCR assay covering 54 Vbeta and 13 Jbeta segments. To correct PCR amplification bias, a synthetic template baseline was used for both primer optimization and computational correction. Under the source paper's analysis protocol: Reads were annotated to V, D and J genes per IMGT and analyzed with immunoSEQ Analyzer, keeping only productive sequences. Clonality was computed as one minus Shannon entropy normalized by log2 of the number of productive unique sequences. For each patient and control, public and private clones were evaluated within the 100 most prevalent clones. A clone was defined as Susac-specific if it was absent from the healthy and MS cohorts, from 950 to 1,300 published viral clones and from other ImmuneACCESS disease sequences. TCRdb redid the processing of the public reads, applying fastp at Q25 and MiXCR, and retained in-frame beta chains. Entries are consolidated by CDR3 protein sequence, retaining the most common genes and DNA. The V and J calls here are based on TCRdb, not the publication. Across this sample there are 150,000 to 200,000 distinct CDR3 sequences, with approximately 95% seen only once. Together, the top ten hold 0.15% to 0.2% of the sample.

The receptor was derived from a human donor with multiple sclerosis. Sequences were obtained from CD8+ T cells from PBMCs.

CDR3 reads: CASSLGGQRTEAFF. Read as DNA, the sequence is TGTGCCAGCAGTTTAGGGGGACAGCGCACTGAAGCTTTCTTT. This receptor chain uses TRBV27 and TRBJ1-1; TRBD1 aligns with 7 central bases. Its CDR3 holds 14 amino acids, cysteine through phenylalanine. Only the CDR3 portion is preserved as DNA: 42 bases, with reading frame beginning at the first base. The V end gives up 2 bases and the J end 4 bases, leaving 4 bases in the junction not matched to a gene. CDR1 and CDR2, looked up from the germline V gene (reference sequence), are MNHEY and SMNVEV.